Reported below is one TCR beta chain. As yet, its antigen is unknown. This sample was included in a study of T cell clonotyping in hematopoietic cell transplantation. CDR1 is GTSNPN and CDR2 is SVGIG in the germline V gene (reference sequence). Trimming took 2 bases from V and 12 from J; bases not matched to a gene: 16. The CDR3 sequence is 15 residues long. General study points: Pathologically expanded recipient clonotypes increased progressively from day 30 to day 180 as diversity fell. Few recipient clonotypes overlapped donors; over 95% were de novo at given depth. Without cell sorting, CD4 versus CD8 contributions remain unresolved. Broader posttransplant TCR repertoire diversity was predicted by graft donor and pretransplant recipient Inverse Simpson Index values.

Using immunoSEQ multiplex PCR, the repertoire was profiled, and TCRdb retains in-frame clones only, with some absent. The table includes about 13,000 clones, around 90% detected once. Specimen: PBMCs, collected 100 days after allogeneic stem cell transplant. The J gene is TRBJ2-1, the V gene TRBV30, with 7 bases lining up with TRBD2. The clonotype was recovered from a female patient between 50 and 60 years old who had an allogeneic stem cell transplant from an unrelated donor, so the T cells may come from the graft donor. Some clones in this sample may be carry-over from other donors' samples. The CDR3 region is CAWSMGGRGLLGQFF. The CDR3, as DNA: TGTGCCTGGAGTATGGGCGGGAGAGGTTTGTTGGGGCAGTTCTTC.